This entry lists 18 T cell receptor beta chains sequenced from one sample in a study of T-cell reconstitution after alpha-beta-depleted transplantation in children. As it was prepared, the TCRbeta library received unique molecular identifiers. Via MiXCR, TCRdb re-called the PCR reads, giving one row per CDR3 protein. There are a few hundred thousand distinct CDR3 sequences in the sample; 9.9% occur only once, and 9.5% to 13% lies in the top ten. The material was PBMCs from the stem cell graft donor, obtained from the stem cell graft. These receptors were taken from a human donor who donated a stem cell graft to a child with SCID.

This clonotype was seen a few times. In DNA form, the CDR3 reads TGTGCCATCGCCGATACAATCCTAGCCAAAAACATTCAGTACTTC. Its protein product is CAIADTILAKNIQYF. The chain employs TRBV10-3 and TRBJ2-4, with no clear D. This CDR3 is 15 amino acids long. Germline V CDR1 and CDR2: ENHRY, SYGVKD. V lost 8 bases to trimming and J lost 0 bases, with 14 bases between them.

This clonotype has only a few counts. The gene calls are TRBV25-1 and TRBJ1-2; a weak D match, TRBD1 (5 bases). The CDR3 contains 16 residues. The ends were cut back, 4 bases at V and 6 bases at J, with 21 bases in the middle. Germline V gene lookup returns CDR1 MGHDK and CDR2 SYGVNS. CDR3 in amino acids: CASSGLPGIGAHGYTF. Written as DNA, the CDR3 is TGTGCCAGCAGTGGTCTACCAGGGATTGGGGCTCATGGCTACACCTTC.

This clonotype was counted between two and nine times. V and J are TRBV7-6 and TRBJ1-1, with D possibly TRBD1 on 5 matching bases. This CDR3 is 14 amino acids long. Trimming pared 6 bases from V and 4 bases from J, leaving 15 bases between. CDR1 and CDR2 (germline): SGHVS, FNYEAQ. CDR3 DNA: TGTGCCAGCAGTCATATTACAGGTTCCACTGAAGCTTTCTTT. Protein product: CASSHITGSTEAFF.

The table lists this clonotype with many counts. The rearrangement joins TRBV12-3 or TRBV12-4 to TRBJ1-2, with no clear D. The CDR3 totals 14 residues. The ends were cut back, 3 bases at V and 0 bases at J, with 8 bases in the middle. The CDR3 DNA sequence: TGTGCCAGCAGTTTTTCCGGGACTAACTATGGCTACACCTTC. Its protein product is CASSFSGTNYGYTF.

The V gene is TRBV7-7, the J gene TRBJ2-5; the D is unclear. CDR3 length equals 15 residues. The germline V gene encodes CDR1 SSHAT and CDR2 FNYEAQ (reference sequence). Deletions cut 1 base from V and 1 base from J, with 10 bases between. The chain's CDR3 is CASSLEPASQETQYF. CDR3 nucleotides: TGTGCCAGCAGCTTAGAACCTGCCAGCCAAGAGACCCAGTACTTC.

This clonotype was recorded a few times. An end of the junction differs from the germline gene, which may be a read error. The rearrangement uses TRBV7-7 and TRBJ2-6; D perhaps matches TRBD1 (5 bases). The germline V gene encodes CDR1 SSHAT and CDR2 FNYEAQ (reference sequence). The CDR3 is 15 amino acids. The CDR3: CASSKGASGANVLTF. The CDR3 DNA follows: TGTGCTAGCAGCAAAGGGGCCTCTGGGGCCAACGTCCTGACTTTC.

This clonotype was seen a handful of times. CDR3 nucleotide sequence: TGTGCCAGCAGTTTGTTAATCGGACAGGGGGCTGGTTCACCCCTCCACTTT. Amino acids: CASSLLIGQGAGSPLHF. The V and J genes are TRBV12-3 or TRBV12-4 and TRBJ1-6; 11 bases agree with TRBD1. Germline trimming cut 3 bases from V and 9 bases from J; bases unmatched to any gene: 10. The CDR3 sequence is 17 residues long.

The rearrangement links TRBV29-1 to TRBJ1-2; the D is unclear. Per germline, CDR1 SQVTM and CDR2 ANQGSEA. V was shortened by 5 bases and J by 4 bases, with 14 bases between the two germline ends. CDR3 length equals 13 residues. The CDR3 sequence: CSVPPVFPYGYTF. The CDR3 DNA sequence: TGCAGCGTTCCGCCGGTGTTTCCCTATGGCTACACCTTC.

This clonotype was counted between two and nine times. This chain joins TRBV9 and TRBJ1-1, with D unclear. V was shortened by 3 bases and J by 1 base, with 10 bases between the two germline ends. This CDR3 has 14 residues. Germline loops: CDR1 SGDLS, CDR2 YYNGEE. CDR3 loop: CASSAGLANTEAFF. The CDR3 DNA follows: TGTGCCAGCAGCGCTGGACTGGCGAACACTGAAGCTTTCTTT.

J is TRBJ2-3 and V is TRBV7-8; 8 bases fit TRBD2. The germline V gene has CDR1 SGHVS and CDR2 FQNEAQ. The CDR3 contains 15 residues. Unmatched junction bases numbered 5, after V lost 3 bases and J lost 3 bases. This CDR3 reads CASSLGGGPTDTQYF. CDR3 coding DNA: TGTGCCAGCAGCTTGGGCGGGGGGCCTACAGATACGCAGTATTTT.

The chain recombines TRBV7-2 with TRBJ2-7; weak D call: TRBD2 (5 bases). The length of the CDR3 is 13 residues. Germline V gene lookup returns CDR1 SGHTA and CDR2 FQGNSA. Trimming removed 2 bases at V and 5 bases at J, with 10 bases between. The chain's CDR3 is CASSLLAGHEQYF. Here the CDR3 DNA reads TGTGCCAGCAGCTTACTGGCGGGCCACGAGCAGTACTTC. The full variable domain, rest sourced from reference TRBV7-2 and TRBJ2-7, is GAGVSQSPSNKVTEKGKDVELRCDPISGHTALYWYRQSLGQGLEFLIYFQGNSAPDKSGLPSDRFSAERTGGSVSTLTIQRTQQEDSAVYLCASSLLAGHEQYFGPGTRLTVT.

This clonotype was picked up many times. The chain links TRBV27 to TRBJ2-4; D is perhaps TRBD2 (6 bases). Germline V gene data show CDR1 as MNHEY and CDR2 as SMNVEV (reference sequence). CDR3 length: 14 residues. V lost 2 bases and J 1 base, leaving 6 bases between the germline ends. The CDR3 loop reads CASSLGGAKNIQYF. The CDR3 nucleotides are TGTGCCAGCAGTTTAGGGGGGGCCAAAAACATTCAGTACTTC.

A few counts support this clonotype. This CDR3 reads CASNSMDGPWGEQYF. DNA for the CDR3: TGCGCCAGCAACTCCATGGATGGGCCCTGGGGCGAGCAGTACTTC. The chain joins TRBV5-1 to TRBJ2-7; no clear D. V was clipped by 6 bases and J by 6 bases, with 22 bases between them. CDR1 is SGHRS and CDR2 is YFSETQ in the germline V gene. This CDR3 has 15 residues. Full variable domain (outside the CDR3, taken from reference TRBV5-1 and TRBJ2-7): KAGVTQTPRYLIKTRGQQVTLSCSPISGHRSVSWYQQTPGQGLQFLFEYFSETQRNKGNFPGRFSGRQFSNSRSEMNVSTLELGDSALYLCASNSMDGPWGEQYFGPGTRLTVT.

This clonotype was seen repeatedly, ten times or more. This chain links TRBV19 with TRBJ2-3; 10 bases are a match to TRBD1. V shed 10 bases and J 4 bases; nucleotides not matched to a gene: 8. Germline lookup yields CDR1 LNHDA and CDR2 SQIVND (reference sequence). This CDR3 region has 14 residues. CDR3 amino acids: CATRWTGGPDTQYF. The CDR3 nucleotides are TGTGCCACCCGCTGGACAGGGGGACCAGATACGCAGTATTTT.

This clonotype has a handful of counts. The chain carries TRBV7-8 and TRBJ1-1, with 8 bases lining up with TRBD1. CDR3 size: 13 residues. The V gene end was trimmed by 5 bases and the J gene end by 10 bases; junction bases not matched to a gene: 9. Germline values: CDR1 SGHVS, CDR2 FQNEAQ. CDR3 in amino acids: CASSNGQGLSAFF. CDR3 DNA: TGTGCCAGCAGCAACGGACAGGGACTGTCAGCTTTCTTT.

The gene calls are TRBV21-1 and TRBJ2-7; TRBD1, the table's D call, lacks a check against the DNA. TRBV21-1 is an annotated pseudogene. This CDR3 region has 15 residues. The CDR3 loop is CASSPRGQTPYEQYF. CDR3 coding DNA: TGTGCCAGCAGCCCCCGGGGACAGACCCCATACGAGCAGTACTTC.

The chain links TRBV12-3 or TRBV12-4 to TRBJ1-5; no clear D gene. Deletions cut 3 bases from V and 0 bases from J, with 12 bases between. The CDR3 extends over 16 amino acids. The CDR3 DNA reads as TGTGCCAGCAGTTTGGGTGGGAGCGGTAGCAATCAGCCCCAGCATTTT. Translation gives CASSLGGSGSNQPQHF.

This clonotype was picked up a small number of times. The chain joins TRBV5-1 to TRBJ2-3; the D gene is possibly TRBD2 (5 bases). Germline lookup yields CDR1 SGHRS and CDR2 YFSETQ. The V end lost 1 base, the J end lost 5 bases, and 14 bases lay between the germline ends. This CDR3 is built from 15 residues. The CDR3 region has the DNA TGCGCCAGCAGCTTGACTGGTCGGGGAGAAGATACGCAGTATTTT. Protein product: CASSLTGRGEDTQYF.